What follows describes a single TCR beta chain. This entry comes from a study of blood T cell repertoires in COVID-19. In the study overall: Whether acute or convalescent, the COVID-19 samples came from the United States, Italy and Spain. Sources were T cells, B-cell-depleted T cells, or PBMCs; the material itself was cDNA or gDNA.

CDR3 length: 18 residues. V lost 5 bases, J lost 2 bases, and 23 bases lay in between. Germline lookup yields CDR1 SGHAT and CDR2 FQNNGV. How the authors handled the data: Amplification of reference gene primers was used by the study to estimate nucleated cell counts. The assay was immunoSEQ multiplex PCR, and TCRdb's table has in-frame clones only and misses some. V, J and clone size are those of that table, while D and trimming were read from the DNA. The sample lists under 250,000 clones, 65% to 90% occurring once. This TCR was sampled from a woman aged 70-85 years with acute or convalescent COVID-19. This chain uses TRBV11-2 with TRBJ2-3; weak D call: TRBD2 (6 bases). Sequencing input: peripheral blood. The CDR3 here is CASSLISNRDFYTDTQYF. The CDR3 nucleotides are TGTGCCAGCAGCCTGATATCTAACCGGGACTTCTACACAGATACGCAGTATTTT. Supplemented by reference TRBV11-2 and TRBJ2-3, the full variable domain reads EAGVAQSPRYKIIEKRQSVAFWCNPISGHATLYWYQQILGQGPKLLIQFQNNGVVDDSQLPKDRFSAERLKGVDSTLKIQPAKLEDSAVYLCASSLISNRDFYTDTQYFGPGTRLTVL.